Listed below are T cell receptor beta chains from one sample, sequenced in a study of OX40 agonist ivuxolimab in advanced cancers. Using immunoSEQ multiplex PCR, the repertoire was profiled, and TCRdb retains in-frame clones only, with some absent. Here the sample spans more than 45,000 clones, approximately 86% being singletons. Sample: CD4+ or CD8+ T cells sorted from blood, taken in a trial of the OX40 agonist ivuxolimab. The receptors shown here come from an adult with an advanced solid tumor such as melanoma, head and neck, liver or kidney cancer. CDR3s include the opening cysteine and the closing phenylalanine or tryptophan. A D gene is named only where the DNA matches it firmly. A clone size is listed for some rows: how often the clone was seen (once, few, many), or a class if it is expanded.

once	NA	TRBJ1-4	TRBV27	TGTGCCAGCAGTTTATCAGGTTGGGGGGCTTACATGGGTGAAAAACTGTTTTTT	CASSLSGWGAYMGEKLFF
once	NA	TRBJ1-2	TRBV11-2	TGTGCCAGCAGCTTAGATGGGGGCAGCCCCTATGGCTACACCTTC	CASSLDGGSPYGYTF
NA	NA	TRBJ2-4	TRBV28	TGTGCCAGCAGTTTAAAAGGGTCTGGGGTCAAAAACATTCAGTACTTC	CASSLKGSGVKNIQYF
NA	NA	TRBJ1-2	TRBV2	TGTGCCAGTAATCGACCCACCCCTTATGGCTACACCTTC	CASNRPTPYGYTF
NA	NA	TRBJ1-2	TRBV30	TGCGCCTGTGGGAGTAACTATGGCTACACCTTC	CACGSNYGYTF
NA	NA	TRBJ2-1	TRBV9	TGTGCCAGCAGCGTAGCTTGGGGGGTTAACAATGAGCAGTTCTTC	CASSVAWGVNNEQFF
NA	NA	TRBJ1-2	TRBV4-3	TGCGCCAGCAGCCAAGATGGGGGGTTGGGTGGCTACACCTTC	CASSQDGGLGGYTF
NA	NA	TRBJ1-3	TRBV2	TGTGCCAGCAGCCCCGGGACGGCTGGAAACACCATATATTTT	CASSPGTAGNTIYF
once	NA	TRBJ1-2	TRBV14	TGTGCCAGCAGCCAAGTTTCGACAGCTACCCTCTACTATGGCTACACCTTC	CASSQVSTATLYYGYTF
few	TRBD1	TRBJ2-7	TRBV18	TGTGCCAGCTCACCGGGACAGGGCACCTCCTACGAGCAGTACTTC	CASSPGQGTSYEQYF
NA	NA	TRBJ2-7	TRBV5-1	TGCGCCAGCAGCTCCACTGGAGGCCACGAGCAGTACTTC	CASSSTGGHEQYF
NA	NA	TRBJ2-2	TRBV7-9	TGTGCCAGCAGCTTTGAGGGAGCGAACACCGGGGAGCTGTTTTTT	CASSFEGANTGELFF
NA	NA	TRBJ2-7	TRBV9	TGTGCCAGCAGCGTACGGATGGATTCCTACGAGCAGTACTTC	CASSVRMDSYEQYF
NA	NA	TRBJ2-2	TRBV7-9	TGTGCCAGCACCCCATCCCCGGCGCCGGGCAACACCGGGGAGCTGTTTTTT	CASTPSPAPGNTGELFF
NA	NA	TRBJ2-7	TRBV11-2	TGTGCCAGCAGCCCCGAGGAGGGCCTCTACGAGCAGTACTTC	CASSPEEGLYEQYF
NA	NA	TRBJ2-1	TRBV27	TGTGCCAGCAGTTTATCGATCCGGGAGCGTCTGTTAGGTGAGCAGTTCTTC	CASSLSIRERLLGEQFF
NA	TRBD1	TRBJ1-4	TRBV7-9	TGTGCCAGCAGCTCCAACAGGGGGCTGGACGAAAAACTGTTTTTT	CASSSNRGLDEKLFF
few	NA	TRBJ1-4	TRBV9	TGTGCCAGCAGCCCCGAGGGGGGAGCTAATGAAAAACTGTTTTTT	CASSPEGGANEKLFF
NA	NA	TRBJ1-2	TRBV6-5	TGTGCCAGCAGTCCCCGGGCAGGGGAGGAGGGCTACACCTTC	CASSPRAGEEGYTF
NA	NA	TRBJ1-1	TRBV13	TGTGCCAGCAGCTACCCGGGGGTGAACACTGAAGCTTTCTTT	CASSYPGVNTEAFF
NA	NA	TRBJ1-5	TRBV9	TGTGCCAGCAGCCCCGGGGGTAGGAGCAATCAGCCCCAGCATTTT	CASSPGGRSNQPQHF
NA	NA	TRBJ2-3	TRBV11-2	TGTGCCAGCAGCCTTGGAGATACGCAGTATTTT	CASSLGDTQYF
once	TRBD2	TRBJ2-5	TRBV27	TGTGCCAGCAGTGGCGGGGGGGCCGGTAGTGAGCAGTACTTC	CASSGGGAGSEQYF
NA	NA	TRBJ2-7	TRBV11-2	TGTGCCAGCAGCCCCCTCCGGGGGGCGACCTACGAGCAGTACTTC	CASSPLRGATYEQYF
NA	NA	TRBJ2-1	TRBV28	TGTGCCAGCAGTTTAGGCAGGGCTTACAATTACGATGAGCAGTTCTTC	CASSLGRAYNYDEQFF
NA	NA	TRBJ2-2	TRBV28	TGTGCCAGCAGTTTATTCACCACAAGGGGGACCGGGGAGCTGTTTTTT	CASSLFTTRGTGELFF
once	TRBD2	TRBJ2-2	TRBV9	TGTGCCAGCAGCGTACCCCCGGTAGCGGGAGTTACCGGGGAGCTGTTTTTT	CASSVPPVAGVTGELFF
NA	NA	TRBJ2-7	TRBV28	TGTGCCAGCAGTTTCACTGTTTCCTACGAGCAGTACTTC	CASSFTVSYEQYF
NA	NA	TRBJ2-7	TRBV7-2	TGTGCCAGCAGCTCGTTATCGGGAGCGTCCTACGAGCAGTACTTC	CASSSLSGASYEQYF
NA	TRBD1	TRBJ1-2	TRBV7-2	TGTGCCAGCAGCCGAACATTCTACAGGGGATCTCACTATGGCTACACCTTC	CASSRTFYRGSHYGYTF
few	NA	TRBJ2-5	TRBV19	TGTGCCAGTAGTTCGGCCGGCGGGATCCACAAAGAGACCCAGTACTTC	CASSSAGGIHKETQYF